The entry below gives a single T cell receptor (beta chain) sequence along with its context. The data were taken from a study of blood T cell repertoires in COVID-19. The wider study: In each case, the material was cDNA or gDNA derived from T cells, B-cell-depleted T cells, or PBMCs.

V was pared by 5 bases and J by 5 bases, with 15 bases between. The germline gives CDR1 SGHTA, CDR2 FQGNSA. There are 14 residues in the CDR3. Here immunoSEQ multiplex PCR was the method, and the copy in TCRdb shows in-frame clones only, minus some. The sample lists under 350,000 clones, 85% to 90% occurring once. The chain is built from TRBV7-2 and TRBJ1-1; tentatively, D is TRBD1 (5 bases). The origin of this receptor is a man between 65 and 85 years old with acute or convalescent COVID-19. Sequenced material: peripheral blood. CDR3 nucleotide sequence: TGTGCCAGCAGCACCTGGGCCACAGGTACTGAAGCTTTCTTT. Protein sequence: CASSTWATGTEAFF. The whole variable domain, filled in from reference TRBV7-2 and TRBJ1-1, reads GAGVSQSPSNKVTEKGKDVELRCDPISGHTALYWYRQSLGQGLEFLIYFQGNSAPDKSGLPSDRFSAERTGGSVSTLTIQRTQQEDSAVYLCASSTWATGTEAFFGQGTRLTVV.